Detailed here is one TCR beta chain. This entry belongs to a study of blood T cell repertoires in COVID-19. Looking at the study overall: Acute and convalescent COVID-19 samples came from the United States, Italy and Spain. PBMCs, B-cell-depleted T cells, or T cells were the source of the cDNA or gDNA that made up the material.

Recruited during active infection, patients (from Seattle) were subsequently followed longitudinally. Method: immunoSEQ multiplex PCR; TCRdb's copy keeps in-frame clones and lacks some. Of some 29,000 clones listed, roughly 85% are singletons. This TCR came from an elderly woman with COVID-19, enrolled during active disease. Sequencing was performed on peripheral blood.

The CDR3 sequence is CASGGAGVDTQYF. The CDR3 DNA reads as TGTGCCAGCGGGGGAGCGGGGGTAGATACGCAGTATTTT. The V gene is TRBV6-5, the J gene TRBJ2-3; 8 nucleotides agree with TRBD2. The CDR3 runs to 13 residues. Germline CDR1 is MNHEY and CDR2 is SVGAGI. The V and J ends lost 8 bases and 5 bases, in that order; junction bases with no gene match: 6.